Shown below are 10 T cell receptor beta chains from a single sample sequenced in a study of blood T cells in healthy people across ages (dated by TCRdb to about 2015). Library construction relied on 5' RACE. These reads were obtained on an Illumina HiSeq 2500. A second roughly 7 to 11 cycle PCR used a sample-barcoded 5' primer and a J-beta primer mix. The public reads were reprocessed in TCRdb via fastp at Q25 and MiXCR, keeping in-frame beta chains. Every CDR3 protein is listed once, alongside the most common genes and DNA of its rows. The table for this sample lists 1,500,000 or so distinct CDR3 sequences; under 55% of them were counted only once. The ten largest account for about 4% of the sample. Sample: blood. The receptors were sampled from a young woman in good health.

The table lists this clonotype with a few counts. The chain recombines TRBV2 with TRBJ1-4; a possible D gene is TRBD1 (5 bases). The CDR3 contains 15 residues. Deletions cut 6 bases from V and 4 bases from J, with 15 bases between. Per germline, CDR1 SNHLY and CDR2 FYNNEI. Here the CDR3 DNA reads TGTGCCAGCAGCACCAATGGGGGGGATAATGAAAAACTGTTTTTT. Amino acids: CASSTNGGDNEKLFF.

The rearrangement joins TRBV3-1 to TRBJ1-1; no firm D call. V was shortened by 4 bases and J by 0 bases, with 12 bases between the two germline ends. Germline CDR1 is LGHDT and CDR2 is YNNKEL (reference sequence). The CDR3 covers 15 residues. The DNA of the CDR3 is TGTGCCAGCAGCCCCGAGGCAGCCCTGAACACTGAAGCTTTCTTT. The encoded protein is CASSPEAALNTEAFF.

This clonotype was counted a few times. The chain uses TRBV5-6 and TRBJ1-4; possible D gene TRBD1, 6 bases. Germline CDR1 SGHDT, CDR2 YYEEEE. Between the trimmed V and J ends, which lost 4 bases and 8 bases, there was a span of 15 bases. The CDR3 is 14 residues long. This chain's CDR3 is CASSRPGEAEKLFF. CDR3 DNA: TGTGCCAGCAGCCGCCCAGGGGAGGCGGAAAAACTGTTTTTT.

To note about this clonotype: One junction end disagrees with the germline gene, perhaps due to a read error. This rearrangement joins TRBV27 to TRBJ2-1, with TRBD2 identical over 14 bases. Germline CDR1 MNHEY, CDR2 SMNVEV (reference sequence). The CDR3 extends over 21 amino acids. CDR3 amino acids: CASSLADGLAGGLSSYNERFF. The CDR3 nucleotides read TGTGCCAGCAGTTTAGCCGACGGACTAGCGGGAGGACTTAGCTCCTACAATGAGCGGTTCTTC.

Points on this clonotype: Relative to the germline gene, one junction end is altered; a read error may explain this. The chain is built from TRBV20-1 and TRBJ2-7; D not certain. Per germline, CDR1 DFQATT and CDR2 SNEGSKA (reference sequence). CDR3 length: 11 amino acids. This CDR3 is CSARETYKQYF. The CDR3 DNA follows: TGCAGTGCTAGGGAAACCTACAAGCAGTACTTC.

The chain uses TRBV7-9 and TRBJ2-1, with TRBD2 identical over 7 bases. Germline V gene lookup returns CDR1 SEHNR and CDR2 FQNEAQ (reference sequence). The CDR3 is 14 amino acids. The trim removed 3 bases at V and 5 bases at J, leaving 4 bases unmatched. This chain's CDR3 is CASSFGTTNNEQFF. Written as DNA, the CDR3 is TGTGCCAGCAGCTTTGGGACTACCAACAATGAGCAGTTCTTC.

The rearrangement links TRBV6-4 to TRBJ2-1, with 12 positions matching TRBD1. The CDR3 runs 16 residues. The germline V gene has CDR1 MRHNA and CDR2 SNTAGT. With 5 bases clipped from V and 6 bases from J, the junction kept 8 bases outside the gene matches. The CDR3 region has the DNA TGTGCCAGCAGTCCCAGGGGACAGGGGGCCATCAATGAGCAGTTCTTC. Translating gives CASSPRGQGAINEQFF.

The chain couples TRBV6-4 to TRBJ2-5; weak D call: TRBD1 (5 bases). CDR3 size: 15 residues. Trimming pared 2 bases from V and 1 base from J, leaving 11 bases between. The V gene's germline CDR1 is MRHNA and CDR2 SNTAGT. The CDR3 DNA follows: TGTGCCAGCAGTGACAGACAGCCAATCCAAGAGACCCAGTACTTC. Translated, it gives CASSDRQPIQETQYF.

This rearrangement joins TRBV6-6 to TRBJ1-4; 9 positions match TRBD1. The CDR3 has 15 residues. Germline lookup yields CDR1 MNHNY and CDR2 SVGAGI (reference sequence). V gave up 5 bases and J gave up 8 bases; unmatched junction bases: 9. CDR3 sequence (DNA): TGTGCCAGCAGTCCGAGGGACAGGGCCCGGGAAAAACTGTTTTTT. Its translation is CASSPRDRAREKLFF.

This clonotype has a handful of counts. J is TRBJ2-3 and V is TRBV27; 12 nucleotides align to TRBD2. The ends lost 9 bases at V and 3 bases at J; junction bases unmatched: 7. This CDR3 is built from 15 residues. From germline, CDR1 is MNHEY and CDR2 SMNVEV (reference sequence). The CDR3 region is CARSELAGGTDTQYF. The CDR3 bases are TGTGCCAGAAGTGAGCTAGCGGGAGGGACAGATACGCAGTATTTT.